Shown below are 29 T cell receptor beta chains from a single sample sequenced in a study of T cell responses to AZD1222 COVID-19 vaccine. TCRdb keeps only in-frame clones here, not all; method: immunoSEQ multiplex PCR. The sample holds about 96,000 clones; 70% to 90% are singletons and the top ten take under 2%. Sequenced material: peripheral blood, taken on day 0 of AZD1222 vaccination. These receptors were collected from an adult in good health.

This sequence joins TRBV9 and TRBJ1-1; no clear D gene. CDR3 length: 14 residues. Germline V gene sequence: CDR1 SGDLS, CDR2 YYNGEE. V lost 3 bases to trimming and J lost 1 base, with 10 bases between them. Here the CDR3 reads CASSGRRENTEAFF. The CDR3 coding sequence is TGTGCCAGCAGCGGCCGCAGAGAGAACACTGAAGCTTTCTTT.

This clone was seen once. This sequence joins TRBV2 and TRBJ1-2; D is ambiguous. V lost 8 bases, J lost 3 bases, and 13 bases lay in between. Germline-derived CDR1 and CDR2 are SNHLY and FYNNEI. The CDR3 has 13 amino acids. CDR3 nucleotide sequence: TGTGCCAGCTCAAGGCGGAATCACTATGGCTACACCTTC. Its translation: CASSRRNHYGYTF.

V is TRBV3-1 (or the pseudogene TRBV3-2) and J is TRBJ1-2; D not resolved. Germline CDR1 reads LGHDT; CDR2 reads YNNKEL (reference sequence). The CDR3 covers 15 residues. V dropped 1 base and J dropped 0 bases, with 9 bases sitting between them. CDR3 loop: CASSQGPLANYGYTF. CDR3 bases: TGTGCCAGCAGCCAAGGGCCCCTAGCTAACTATGGCTACACCTTC.

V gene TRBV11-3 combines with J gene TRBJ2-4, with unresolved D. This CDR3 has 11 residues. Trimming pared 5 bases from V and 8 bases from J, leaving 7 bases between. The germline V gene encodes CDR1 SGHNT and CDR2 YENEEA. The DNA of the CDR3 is TGTGCCAGCAGCCCCCCAGACATTCAGTACTTC. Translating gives CASSPPDIQYF. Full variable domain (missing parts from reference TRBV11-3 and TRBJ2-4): EAGVVQSPRYKIIEKKQPVAFWCNPISGHNTLYWYLQNLGQGPELLIRYENEEAVDDSQLPKDRFSAERLKGVDSTLKIQPAELGDSAVYLCASSPPDIQYFGAGTRLSVL.

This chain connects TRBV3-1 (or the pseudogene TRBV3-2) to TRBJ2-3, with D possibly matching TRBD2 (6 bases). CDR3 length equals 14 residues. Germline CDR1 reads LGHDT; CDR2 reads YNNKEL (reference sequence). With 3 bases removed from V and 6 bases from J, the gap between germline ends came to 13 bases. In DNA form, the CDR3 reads TGTGCCAGCAGCCAGCGGGGTGCTGGGGATACGCAGTATTTT. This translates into CASSQRGAGDTQYF.

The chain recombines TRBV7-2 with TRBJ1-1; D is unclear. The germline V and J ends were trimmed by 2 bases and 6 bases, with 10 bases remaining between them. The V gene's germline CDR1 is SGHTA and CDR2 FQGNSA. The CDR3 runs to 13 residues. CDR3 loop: CASSLPSASEAFF. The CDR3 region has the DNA TGTGCCAGCAGCTTACCCTCGGCATCTGAAGCTTTCTTT.

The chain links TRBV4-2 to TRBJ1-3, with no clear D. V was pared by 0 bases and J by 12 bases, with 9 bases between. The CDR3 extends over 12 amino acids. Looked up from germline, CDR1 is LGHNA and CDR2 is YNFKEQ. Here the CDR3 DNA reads TGTGCCAGCAGCCAAGAAGGGAGTAGCATATATTTT. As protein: CASSQEGSSIYF.

CDR3 amino acids: CASSPSSGRHNQPQHF. CDR3 bases: TGTGCCAGCTCACCAAGTTCGGGACGGCACAATCAGCCCCAGCATTTT. The chain is built from TRBV18 and TRBJ1-5, with D perhaps matching TRBD1 (5 bases). V shed 2 bases and J shed 3 bases, with 14 bases lying between them. The germline V gene has CDR1 KGHSH and CDR2 LQKENI. The CDR3 extends over 16 amino acids.

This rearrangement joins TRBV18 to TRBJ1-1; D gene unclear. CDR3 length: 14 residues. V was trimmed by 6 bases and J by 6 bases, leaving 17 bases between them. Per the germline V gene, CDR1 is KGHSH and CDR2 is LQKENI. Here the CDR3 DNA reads TGTGCCAGCTCCCTAGTGACCAAAGGCGCTGAAGCTTTCTTT. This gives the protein CASSLVTKGAEAFF.

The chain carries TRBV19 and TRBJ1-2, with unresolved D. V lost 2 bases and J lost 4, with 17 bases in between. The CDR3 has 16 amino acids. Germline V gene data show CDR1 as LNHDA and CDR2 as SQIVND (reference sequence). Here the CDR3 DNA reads TGTGCCAGTAGTATACCCGAGGTTCCTTTTGGCTATGGCTACACCTTC. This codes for CASSIPEVPFGYGYTF.

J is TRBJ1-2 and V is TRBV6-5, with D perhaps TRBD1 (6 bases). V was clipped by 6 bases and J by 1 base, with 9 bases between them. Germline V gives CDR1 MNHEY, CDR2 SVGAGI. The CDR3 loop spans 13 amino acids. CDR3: CASSRQDNYGYTF. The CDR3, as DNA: TGTGCCAGCAGCCGACAGGATAACTATGGCTACACCTTC.

The CDR3 is CASSGRRDVLSYEQYF. CDR3 nucleotides: TGTGCCAGCAGTGGGCGCCGGGACGTCCTCTCCTACGAGCAGTACTTC. The chain is built from TRBV2 and TRBJ2-7; D may match TRBD1 or TRBD2 (5 bases each). This CDR3 has 16 amino acids. Trimming took 4 bases from V and 0 from J, leaving 16 bases between them. Germline V gene sequence: CDR1 SNHLY, CDR2 FYNNEI.

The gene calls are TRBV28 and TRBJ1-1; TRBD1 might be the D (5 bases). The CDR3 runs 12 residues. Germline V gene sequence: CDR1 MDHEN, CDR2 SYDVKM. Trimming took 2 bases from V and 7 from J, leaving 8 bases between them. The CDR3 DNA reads TGTGCCAGCAGTTTACAGGGAAATGAAGCTTTCTTT. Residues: CASSLQGNEAFF.

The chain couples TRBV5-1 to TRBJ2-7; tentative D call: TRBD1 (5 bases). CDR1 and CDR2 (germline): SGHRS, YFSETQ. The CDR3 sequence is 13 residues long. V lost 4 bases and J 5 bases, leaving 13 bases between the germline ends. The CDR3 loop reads CASSTDNANEQYF. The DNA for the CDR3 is TGCGCCAGCAGCACGGACAATGCAAACGAGCAGTACTTC.

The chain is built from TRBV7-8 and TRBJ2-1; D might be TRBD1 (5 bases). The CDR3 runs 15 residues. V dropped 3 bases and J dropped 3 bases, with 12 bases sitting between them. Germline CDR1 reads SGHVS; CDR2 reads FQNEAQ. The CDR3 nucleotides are TGTGCCAGCAGCTTCTCCCAGGGAAGCTACAATGAGCAGTTCTTC. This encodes CASSFSQGSYNEQFF. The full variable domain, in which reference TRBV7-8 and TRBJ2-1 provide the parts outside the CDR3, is GAGVSQSPRYKVAKRGQDVALRCDPISGHVSLFWYQQALGQGPEFLTYFQNEAQLDKSGLPSDRFFAERPEGSVSTLKIQRTQQEDSAVYLCASSFSQGSYNEQFFGPGTRLTVL.

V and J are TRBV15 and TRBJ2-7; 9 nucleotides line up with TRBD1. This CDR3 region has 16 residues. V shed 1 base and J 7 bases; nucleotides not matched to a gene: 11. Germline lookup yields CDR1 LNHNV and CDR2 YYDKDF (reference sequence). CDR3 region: CATSRALGQGFGEQYF. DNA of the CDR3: TGTGCCACCAGCAGAGCCCTAGGACAGGGGTTTGGGGAGCAGTACTTC. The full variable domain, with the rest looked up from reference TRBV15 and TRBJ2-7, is DAMVIQNPRYQVTQFGKPVTLSCSQTLNHNVMYWYQQKSSQAPKLLFHYYDKDFNNEADTPDNFQSRRPNTSFCFLDIRSPGLGDTAMYLCATSRALGQGFGEQYFGPGTRLTVT.

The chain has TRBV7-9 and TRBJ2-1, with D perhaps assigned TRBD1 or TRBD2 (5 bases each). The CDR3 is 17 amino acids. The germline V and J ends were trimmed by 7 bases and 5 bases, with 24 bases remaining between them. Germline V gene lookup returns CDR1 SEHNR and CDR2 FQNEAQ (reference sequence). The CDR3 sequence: CASIKQEGQPSNNEQFF. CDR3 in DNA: TGTGCCAGCATCAAACAAGAGGGGCAACCTTCTAACAATGAGCAGTTCTTC.

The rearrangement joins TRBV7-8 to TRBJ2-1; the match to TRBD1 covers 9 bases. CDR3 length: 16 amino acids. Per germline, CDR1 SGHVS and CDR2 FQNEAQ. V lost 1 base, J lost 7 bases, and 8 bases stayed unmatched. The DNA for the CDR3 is TGTGCCAGCAGCTTAGTGGGGACAGGGCCATCAAATGAGCAGTTCTTC. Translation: CASSLVGTGPSNEQFF.

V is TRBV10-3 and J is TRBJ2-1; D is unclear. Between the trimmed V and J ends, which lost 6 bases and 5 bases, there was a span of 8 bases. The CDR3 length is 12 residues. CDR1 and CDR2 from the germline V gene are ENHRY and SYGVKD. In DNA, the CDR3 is TGTGCCATCAGGGCCCTGGACAATGAGCAGTTCTTC. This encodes CAIRALDNEQFF.

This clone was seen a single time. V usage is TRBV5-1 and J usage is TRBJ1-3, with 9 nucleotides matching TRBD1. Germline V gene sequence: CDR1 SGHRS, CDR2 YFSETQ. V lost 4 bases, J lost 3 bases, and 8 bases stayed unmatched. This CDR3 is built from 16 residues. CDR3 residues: CASSAIGTGLGNTIYF. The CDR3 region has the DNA TGCGCCAGCAGCGCAATAGGGACAGGGCTTGGAAACACCATATATTTT. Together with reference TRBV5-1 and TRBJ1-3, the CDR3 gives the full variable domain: KAGVTQTPRYLIKTRGQQVTLSCSPISGHRSVSWYQQTPGQGLQFLFEYFSETQRNKGNFPGRFSGRQFSNSRSEMNVSTLELGDSALYLCASSAIGTGLGNTIYFGEGSWLTVV.

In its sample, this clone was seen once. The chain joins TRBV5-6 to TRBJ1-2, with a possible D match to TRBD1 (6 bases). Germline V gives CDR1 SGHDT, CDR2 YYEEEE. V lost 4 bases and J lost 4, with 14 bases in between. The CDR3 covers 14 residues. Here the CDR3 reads CASSRQTGLYGYTF. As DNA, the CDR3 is TGTGCCAGCAGCCGTCAAACAGGGCTCTATGGCTACACCTTC.

The CDR3 DNA is TGTGCCAGCAGTGAAGACAGGGCTAGCGGGGGCTCCTACAATGAGCAGTTCTTC. This encodes CASSEDRASGGSYNEQFF. V usage is TRBV6-1 and J usage is TRBJ2-1; 10 positions agree with TRBD2. The CDR3 consists of 18 residues. V was pared by 1 base and J by 0 bases, with 6 bases of the junction left unmatched. Germline CDR1 and CDR2: MNHNS and SASEGT.

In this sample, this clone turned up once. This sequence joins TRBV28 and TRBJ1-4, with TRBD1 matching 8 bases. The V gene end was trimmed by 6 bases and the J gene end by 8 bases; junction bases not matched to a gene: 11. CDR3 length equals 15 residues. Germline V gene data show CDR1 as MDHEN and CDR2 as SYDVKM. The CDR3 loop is CASSSGQGPREKLFF. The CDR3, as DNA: TGTGCCAGCAGCTCCGGACAGGGACCGAGGGAAAAACTGTTTTTT.

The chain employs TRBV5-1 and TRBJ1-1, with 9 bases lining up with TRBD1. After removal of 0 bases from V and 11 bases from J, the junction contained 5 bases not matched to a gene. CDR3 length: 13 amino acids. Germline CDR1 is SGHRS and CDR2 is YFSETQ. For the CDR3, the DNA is TGCGCCAGCAGCTTGGGACAGGGGGTTGTCGCTTTCTTT. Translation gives CASSLGQGVVAFF.

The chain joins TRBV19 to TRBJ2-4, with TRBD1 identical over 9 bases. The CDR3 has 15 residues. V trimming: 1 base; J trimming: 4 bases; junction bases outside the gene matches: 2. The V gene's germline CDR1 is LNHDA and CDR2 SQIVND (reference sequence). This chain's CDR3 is CASSIGTGAKNIQYF. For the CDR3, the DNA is TGTGCCAGTAGTATAGGGACAGGGGCTAAAAACATTCAGTACTTC.

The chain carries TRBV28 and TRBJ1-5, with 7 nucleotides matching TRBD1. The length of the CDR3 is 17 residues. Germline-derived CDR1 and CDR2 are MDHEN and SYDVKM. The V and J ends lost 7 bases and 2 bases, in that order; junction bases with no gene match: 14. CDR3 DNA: TGTGCCAGCACCCTAGGGACAGTCGGACATGGCAATCAGCCCCAGCATTTT. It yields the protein CASTLGTVGHGNQPQHF.

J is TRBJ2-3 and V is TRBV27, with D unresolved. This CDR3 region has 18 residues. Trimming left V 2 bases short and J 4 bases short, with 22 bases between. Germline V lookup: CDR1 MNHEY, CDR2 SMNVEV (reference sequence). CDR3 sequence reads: CASSLRAPGSLPPDTQYF. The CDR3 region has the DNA TGTGCCAGCAGTTTACGGGCCCCGGGTTCTCTACCCCCAGATACGCAGTATTTT.

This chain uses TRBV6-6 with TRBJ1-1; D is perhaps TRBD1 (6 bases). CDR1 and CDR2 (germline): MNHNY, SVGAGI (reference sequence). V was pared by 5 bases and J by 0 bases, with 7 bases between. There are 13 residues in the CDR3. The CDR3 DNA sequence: TGTGCCAGCAGTCGGGACATGAACACTGAAGCTTTCTTT. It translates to CASSRDMNTEAFF.

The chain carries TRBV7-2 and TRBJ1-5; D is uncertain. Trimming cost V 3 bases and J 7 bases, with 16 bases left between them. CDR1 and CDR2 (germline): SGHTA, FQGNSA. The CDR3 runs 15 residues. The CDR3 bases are TGTGCCAGCAGCTTGGCGAAACGGGTAGGACAGCCCCAGCATTTT. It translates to CASSLAKRVGQPQHF.